This T cell receptor (beta chain) was sequenced during a study of blood T cell repertoires in COVID-19. During active infection, Seattle patients enrolled and were then monitored through disease. Method: immunoSEQ multiplex PCR; TCRdb's copy keeps in-frame clones and lacks some. The data contain more than 60,000 clones, approximately 84% of them singletons. This TCR derives from a man aged 50 or older with COVID-19, enrolled during active disease. What was sequenced was peripheral blood.

CDR3 in DNA: TGTGCCAGCAGTTCGGGACACTGGCCCTACGAGCAGTACTTC. Encoded protein: CASSSGHWPYEQYF. The chain couples TRBV6-2 or TRBV6-3 to TRBJ2-7, with D possibly being TRBD1 (6 bases). CDR3 size: 14 residues. From germline, CDR1 is MNHEY and CDR2 SVGEGT. Trimming shortened V by 4 bases and J by 2 bases, and 12 bases separated the two germline ends.